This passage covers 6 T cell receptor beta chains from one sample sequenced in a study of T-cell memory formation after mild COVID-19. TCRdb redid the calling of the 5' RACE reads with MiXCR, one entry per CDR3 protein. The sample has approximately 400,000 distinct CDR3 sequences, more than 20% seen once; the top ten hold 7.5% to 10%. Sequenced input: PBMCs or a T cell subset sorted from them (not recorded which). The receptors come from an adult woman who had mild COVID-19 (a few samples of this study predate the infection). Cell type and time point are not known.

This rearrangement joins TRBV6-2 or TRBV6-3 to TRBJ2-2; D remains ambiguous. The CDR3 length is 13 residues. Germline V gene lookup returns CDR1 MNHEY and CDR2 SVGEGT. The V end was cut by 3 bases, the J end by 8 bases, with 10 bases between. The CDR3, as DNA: TGTGCCAGCAGTTATTCAGTGGAAGGGGAGCTGTTTTTT. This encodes CASSYSVEGELFF.

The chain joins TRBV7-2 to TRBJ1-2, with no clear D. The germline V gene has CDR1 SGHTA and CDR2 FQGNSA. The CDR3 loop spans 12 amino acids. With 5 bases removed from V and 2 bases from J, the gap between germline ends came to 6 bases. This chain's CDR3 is CASSLQNYGYTF. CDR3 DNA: TGTGCCAGCAGCCTACAGAACTATGGCTACACCTTC.

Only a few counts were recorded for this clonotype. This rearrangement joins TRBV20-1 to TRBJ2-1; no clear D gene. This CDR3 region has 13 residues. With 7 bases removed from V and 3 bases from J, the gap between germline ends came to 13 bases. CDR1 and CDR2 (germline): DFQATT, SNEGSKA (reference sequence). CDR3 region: CSVRENLYNEQFF. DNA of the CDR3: TGCAGTGTACGAGAGAATCTCTACAATGAGCAGTTCTTC.

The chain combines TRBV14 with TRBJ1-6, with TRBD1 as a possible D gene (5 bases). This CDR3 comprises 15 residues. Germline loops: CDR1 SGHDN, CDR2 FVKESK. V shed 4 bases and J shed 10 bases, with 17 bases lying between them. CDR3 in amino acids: CASSLGGSRKSPLHF. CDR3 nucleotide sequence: TGTGCCAGCAGCCTGGGGGGTTCAAGAAAGTCACCCCTCCACTTT.

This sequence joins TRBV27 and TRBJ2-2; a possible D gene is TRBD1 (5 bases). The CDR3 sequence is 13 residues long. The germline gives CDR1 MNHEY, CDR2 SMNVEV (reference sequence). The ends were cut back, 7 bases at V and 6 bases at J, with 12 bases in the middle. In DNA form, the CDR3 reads TGTGCCAGCAAATTGCAGGGCGCCGGGGAGCTGTTTTTT. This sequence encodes CASKLQGAGELFF.

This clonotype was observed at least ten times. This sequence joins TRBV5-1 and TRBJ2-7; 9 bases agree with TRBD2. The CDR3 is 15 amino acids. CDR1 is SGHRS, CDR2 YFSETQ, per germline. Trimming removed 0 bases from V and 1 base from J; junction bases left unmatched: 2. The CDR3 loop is CASSLGLAGSYEQYF. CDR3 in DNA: TGCGCCAGCAGCTTGGGTCTAGCGGGGTCCTACGAGCAGTACTTC. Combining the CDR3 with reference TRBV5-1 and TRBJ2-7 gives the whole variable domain KAGVTQTPRYLIKTRGQQVTLSCSPISGHRSVSWYQQTPGQGLQFLFEYFSETQRNKGNFPGRFSGRQFSNSRSEMNVSTLELGDSALYLCASSLGLAGSYEQYFGPGTRLTVT.